This T cell receptor beta chain is drawn from a study of T cell clonotyping in hematopoietic cell transplantation. Time point reported: recipient sample about 28 days before transplant, after cytoreduction. CDR1 is SGHRS, CDR2 YFSETQ, per germline. The CDR3 runs to 19 residues. V was trimmed by 3 bases and J by 0 bases, leaving 21 bases between them. TCRdb's table, derived via immunoSEQ multiplex PCR, lists solely in-frame clones and lacks some. This table holds some 40,000 clones, about 85% found once. This clone was detected a few times. The sequences come from peripheral blood mononuclear cells, collected before stem cell transplant. The V and J genes are TRBV5-1 and TRBJ2-2; a weak D match, TRBD1 (6 bases). The origin of this receptor is a man aged 60 to 69 with acute myeloid leukemia. Some clones in this sample may be carry-over from other donors' samples. The chain's CDR3 is CASSSGYGTTHSNTGELFF. DNA for the CDR3: TGCGCCAGCAGCTCTGGTTACGGGACAACCCATTCGAACACCGGGGAGCTGTTTTTT.